This record covers a single TCR beta chain. Its antigen remains unidentified. The CDR3 totals 14 residues. The germline V gene has CDR1 SNHLY and CDR2 FYNNEI. This sample stems from a study of Graves' ophthalmopathy and Graves' hyperthyroidism. Study results and limitations: Blood contained most expanded thyroid clonotypes exceeding 0.001 frequency.

RNA transcripts were the template, and TCR beta CDR3 regions were amplified from them. Second-round multiplex PCR came after first-round RT-PCR with HTBI primers. TCRdb re-analysed the multiplex PCR reads in MiXCR, keeping a single row per CDR3 protein. The sample records 350,000 to 450,000 distinct CDR3 sequences, about 17% being singletons. The clonotype was recovered from a woman aged 18-29 years with Graves' ophthalmopathy. Sequenced sample: peripheral blood. This rearrangement joins TRBV2 to TRBJ2-7, with a tentative D call TRBD2 (5 bases). The CDR3 coding sequence is TGTGGCACCGATGGGCCCGCCGGGGCCTACGAGCAGTACTTC. Its protein is CGTDGPAGAYEQYF.